A single sample is the source of the 27 T cell receptor beta chains below, sequenced in a study of PD-1 blockade in mismatch repair-deficient tumors. Repertoires were generated with immunoSEQ multiplex PCR, while TCRdb's copy carries only in-frame clones and drops some. Seen here are 130,000 or so clones, about 88% observed once, and the top ten hold approximately 12%. Sample: peripheral blood, taken 44 weeks after starting pembrolizumab. These receptors all stem from an adult with mismatch repair-deficient cancer.

J is TRBJ2-7 and V is TRBV28; 10 nucleotides match TRBD2. V shed 3 bases and J 0 bases; nucleotides not matched to a gene: 5. Germline V gene lookup returns CDR1 MDHEN and CDR2 SYDVKM. The CDR3 is 16 amino acids. The CDR3 is CASSFTSGASSYEQYF. CDR3 DNA sequence: TGTGCCAGCAGTTTCACTAGCGGGGCTAGCTCCTACGAGCAGTACTTC.

The genes are TRBV27 and TRBJ2-2; D is unclear. CDR3 length: 19 amino acids. Germline V CDR1 and CDR2: MNHEY, SMNVEV (reference sequence). V shed 0 bases and J shed 3 bases, with 20 bases lying between them. CDR3 nucleotide sequence: TGTGCCAGCAGTTTATCGCGCGCGGCCTCCGCGCGGTACACCGGGGAGCTGTTTTTT. Its protein is CASSLSRAASARYTGELFF.

The J gene is TRBJ2-5, the V gene TRBV7-8, with TRBD1 identical over 10 bases. The germline V gene encodes CDR1 SGHVS and CDR2 FQNEAQ. The V and J ends lost 7 bases and 3 bases, in that order; junction bases with no gene match: 17. This CDR3 is built from 18 residues. The CDR3 region is CASNTKTGGLLAEETQYF. As DNA, the CDR3 is TGTGCCAGCAACACCAAGACAGGGGGCTTACTAGCGGAAGAGACCCAGTACTTC. The full variable domain, in which reference TRBV7-8 and TRBJ2-5 provide the parts outside the CDR3, is GAGVSQSPRYKVAKRGQDVALRCDPISGHVSLFWYQQALGQGPEFLTYFQNEAQLDKSGLPSDRFFAERPEGSVSTLKIQRTQQEDSAVYLCASNTKTGGLLAEETQYFGPGTRLLVL.

V gene TRBV11-1 combines with J gene TRBJ2-7, with D perhaps being TRBD1 or TRBD2 (5 bases each). Looked up from germline, CDR1 is SGHAT and CDR2 is FQDESV (reference sequence). The CDR3 has 13 residues. V was clipped by 5 bases and J by 2 bases, with 10 bases between them. Here the CDR3 DNA reads TGTGCCAGCAGCGGGGACCGACCCTACGAGCAGTACTTC. This codes for CASSGDRPYEQYF.

This chain joins TRBV5-1 and TRBJ2-1; 12 positions agree with TRBD2. Germline CDR1 reads SGHRS; CDR2 reads YFSETQ. The V and J ends lost 1 base and 9 bases, in that order; junction bases with no gene match: 5. CDR3 length: 15 amino acids. This CDR3 reads CASSLNLAGGSEQFF. CDR3 DNA: TGCGCCAGCAGCTTGAACCTAGCGGGAGGGAGTGAGCAGTTCTTC.

This sequence joins TRBV5-1 and TRBJ2-1; 10 bases line up with TRBD1. After removal of 2 bases from V and 0 bases from J, the junction contained 8 bases not matched to a gene. This CDR3 spans 18 amino acids. Germline assignment: CDR1 SGHRS and CDR2 YFSETQ. In DNA, the CDR3 is TGCGCCAGCAGCTTACTTTCCCGGACAGGGGGCTCCTACAATGAGCAGTTCTTC. This gives the protein CASSLLSRTGGSYNEQFF.

CDR3 bases: TGCAGCGTCCGGACCGCCCTGGGGTATGGCTACACCTTC. Translation gives CSVRTALGYGYTF. This sequence joins TRBV29-1 and TRBJ1-2, with unresolved D. Germline V gene sequence: CDR1 SQVTM, CDR2 ANQGSEA. The CDR3 is 13 amino acids. V gave up 6 bases and J gave up 5 bases, with 16 bases separating them. Together with reference TRBV29-1 and TRBJ1-2, the CDR3 gives the full variable domain: SAVISQKPSRDICQRGTSLTIQCQVDSQVTMMFWYRQQPGQSLTLIATANQGSEATYESGFVIDKFPISRPNLTFSTLTVSNMSPEDSSIYLCSVRTALGYGYTFGSGTRLTVV.

This rearrangement joins TRBV27 to TRBJ1-1; 8 bases map to TRBD1. The CDR3 has 18 residues. Trimming cost V 2 bases and J 4 bases; bases outside gene matches: 15. Per germline, CDR1 MNHEY and CDR2 SMNVEV (reference sequence). The CDR3 nucleotides read TGTGCCAGCAGTTTAACCCCAGGACAGGGCGTCCTTTTCACTGAAGCTTTCTTT. Translating gives CASSLTPGQGVLFTEAFF.

The CDR3 spells CASRPPRDNSYEQYF. CDR3 nucleotides: TGTGCCAGCAGACCTCCCCGGGACAACTCCTACGAGCAGTACTTC. The chain carries TRBV6-1 and TRBJ2-7, with TRBD1 as a possible D gene (6 bases). The germline V and J ends were trimmed by 6 bases and 0 bases, with 15 bases remaining between them. This CDR3 has 15 residues. CDR1 and CDR2 (germline): MNHNS, SASEGT.

The chain links TRBV7-9 to TRBJ1-4, with D maybe TRBD1 (5 bases). This CDR3 has 14 amino acids. The ends were cut back, 1 base at V and 8 bases at J, with 11 bases in the middle. Germline V gives CDR1 SEHNR, CDR2 FQNEAQ (reference sequence). This chain's CDR3 is CASSLVGTDEKLFF. The CDR3 DNA is TGTGCCAGCAGCTTAGTTGGGACGGACGAAAAACTGTTTTTT.

V and J are TRBV5-1 and TRBJ2-3; TRBD1 is a possible D gene (6 bases). The CDR3 has 16 residues. V was shortened by 0 bases and J by 1 base, with 12 bases between the two germline ends. CDR1 and CDR2 (germline): SGHRS, YFSETQ. The CDR3 nucleotides are TGCGCCAGCAGCTTGGGTCTGGGGGCCGGCACAGATACGCAGTATTTT. Residues: CASSLGLGAGTDTQYF.

This chain uses TRBV12-5 with TRBJ2-7; 10 positions match TRBD1. The CDR3 is 16 residues long. CDR1 is LGHNT and CDR2 is FRNRAP in the germline V gene. The ends lost 0 bases at V and 3 bases at J; junction bases unmatched: 5. The CDR3: CASGLVLGDRGYEQYF. The CDR3 nucleotides are TGTGCTAGTGGTTTGGTTTTAGGGGACAGGGGCTACGAGCAGTACTTC.

This chain connects TRBV5-4 to TRBJ2-3; 7 bases are shared with TRBD1. Trimming cost V 4 bases and J 2 bases; bases outside gene matches: 7. Per the germline V gene, CDR1 is SGHNT and CDR2 is YYREEE (reference sequence). This CDR3 contains 15 residues. CDR3 in amino acids: CASSLDRDPTDTQYF. The CDR3 coding sequence is TGTGCCAGCAGCCTCGACAGGGACCCCACAGATACGCAGTATTTT.

The V gene is TRBV5-4, the J gene TRBJ2-7; 12 bases are shared with TRBD2. Germline CDR1 reads SGHNT; CDR2 reads YYREEE (reference sequence). The CDR3 is 17 amino acids. V lost 3 bases to trimming and J lost 3 bases; unmatched junction nucleotides: 10. As DNA, the CDR3 is TGTGCCAGCAGCTCCTGGCCGGAGACTAGCGGGAGCTACGAGCAGTACTTC. Its translation: CASSSWPETSGSYEQYF.

V usage is TRBV7-2 and J usage is TRBJ2-1; D ambiguous. V lost 9 bases, J lost 3 bases, and 15 bases lay in between. The CDR3 is 14 amino acids. Germline lookup yields CDR1 SGHTA and CDR2 FQGNSA. The CDR3 sequence: CASSWTDDYNEQFF. CDR3 DNA: TGTGCCAGTTCGTGGACCGACGACTACAATGAGCAGTTCTTC. The full variable domain, with the rest looked up from reference TRBV7-2 and TRBJ2-1, is GAGVSQSPSNKVTEKGKDVELRCDPISGHTALYWYRQSLGQGLEFLIYFQGNSAPDKSGLPSDRFSAERTGGSVSTLTIQRTQQEDSAVYLCASSWTDDYNEQFFGPGTRLTVL.

The J gene is TRBJ2-6, the V gene TRBV9; D is undetermined. The germline V and J ends were trimmed by 3 bases and 4 bases, with 17 bases remaining between them. This CDR3 region has 17 residues. In germline, CDR1 is SGDLS, CDR2 YYNGEE. CDR3 sequence reads: CASSAPLEGAGANVLTF. The DNA of the CDR3 is TGTGCCAGCAGCGCCCCCCTCGAAGGTGCGGGGGCCAACGTCCTGACTTTC.

The chain carries TRBV6-1 and TRBJ2-3, with a tentative D call TRBD2 (6 bases). The germline gives CDR1 MNHNS, CDR2 SASEGT. This CDR3 has 14 amino acids. V lost 11 bases and J lost 5, with 20 bases in between. The DNA for the CDR3 is TGTGCCGGCCAAGTGGGGGGAGCTGAAGATACGCAGTATTTT. It specifies CAGQVGGAEDTQYF.

The rearrangement links TRBV4-1 to TRBJ2-7; no reliable D call. Deletions cut 4 bases from V and 2 bases from J, with 12 bases between. CDR3 size: 14 residues. Germline V gene sequence: CDR1 MGHRA, CDR2 YSYEKL. This CDR3 reads CASSPLLGPYEQYF. The CDR3 DNA reads as TGCGCCAGCAGCCCACTTTTAGGACCCTACGAGCAGTACTTC.

The chain couples TRBV5-6 to TRBJ2-3, with D perhaps matching TRBD1 (7 bases). Germline-derived CDR1 and CDR2 are SGHDT and YYEEEE. The length of the CDR3 is 19 residues. V lost 0 bases and J lost 0, with 20 bases in between. Written as DNA, the CDR3 is TGTGCCAGCAGCTTGGGCCTGGGGGGACAGATAACTAGCACAGATACGCAGTATTTT. Its translation is CASSLGLGGQITSTDTQYF.

J is TRBJ1-1 and V is TRBV5-6; 7 bases are shared with TRBD1. Germline V gene sequence: CDR1 SGHDT, CDR2 YYEEEE. V was pared by 0 bases and J by 0 bases, with 5 bases of the junction left unmatched. The CDR3 is 16 residues long. The CDR3 DNA sequence: TGTGCCAGCAGCTTGGGACAGGGTGAGGTGAACACTGAAGCTTTCTTT. Amino acids: CASSLGQGEVNTEAFF.

The chain combines TRBV4-3 with TRBJ2-7; D ambiguous. Per germline, CDR1 LGHNA and CDR2 YSLEER. The CDR3 has 14 residues. The germline V and J ends were trimmed by 0 bases and 4 bases, with 10 bases remaining between them. CDR3 in amino acids: CASSQDRGGYEQYF. CDR3 coding DNA: TGCGCCAGCAGCCAAGATCGAGGCGGTTACGAGCAGTACTTC.

This clone appeared a single time. This sequence joins TRBV19 and TRBJ2-5; 7 bases fit TRBD2. V trimming: 4 bases; J trimming: 4 bases; junction bases outside the gene matches: 3. There are 13 residues in the CDR3. CDR1 is LNHDA and CDR2 is SQIVND in the germline V gene (reference sequence). The CDR3 here is CASSSQRGETQYF. The CDR3 nucleotides are TGTGCCAGTAGTAGCCAGCGGGGAGAGACCCAGTACTTC.

This chain uses TRBV7-9 with TRBJ2-1, with D possibly TRBD2 on 6 matching bases. Germline V gives CDR1 SEHNR, CDR2 FQNEAQ (reference sequence). The CDR3 spans 17 residues. Trimming cost V 5 bases and J 3 bases, with 20 bases left between them. The CDR3 spells CASSAPGSGAIYNEQFF. As DNA, the CDR3 is TGTGCCAGCAGCGCCCCTGGCTCGGGAGCCATCTACAATGAGCAGTTCTTC.

The rearrangement links TRBV4-1 to TRBJ2-1; possibly TRBD1 or TRBD2 for D (5 bases each). The CDR3 runs 15 residues. Per the germline V gene, CDR1 is MGHRA and CDR2 is YSYEKL. V lost 5 bases and J lost 2, with 13 bases in between. CDR3 nucleotide sequence: TGCGCCAGCAGCACGCGACCGGGACCCTACAATGAGCAGTTCTTC. Translation: CASSTRPGPYNEQFF.

The chain recombines TRBV29-1 with TRBJ2-3; 9 bases align to TRBD2. CDR1 and CDR2 (germline): SQVTM, ANQGSEA. J gave up 3 bases and V 6 bases, and 10 bases lay outside the gene matches. The CDR3 has 15 amino acids. Written as DNA, the CDR3 is TGCAGCGTCCCCCTCCCGGGACTAGCAACAGATACGCAGTATTTT. Translation gives CSVPLPGLATDTQYF.

This clone was observed once. The J gene is TRBJ2-7, the V gene TRBV5-4; D gene ambiguous. Germline CDR1 SGHNT, CDR2 YYREEE (reference sequence). The CDR3 spans 15 residues. Between the trimmed V and J ends, which lost 6 bases and 6 bases, there was a span of 22 bases. CDR3 in amino acids: CASNPSEYGICEQYF. In nucleotides, the CDR3 is TGTGCCAGCAACCCCTCCGAATATGGTATCTGCGAGCAGTACTTC.

The gene calls are TRBV27 and TRBJ2-1, with a weak D call TRBD2 (6 bases). The CDR3 totals 15 residues. Germline assignment: CDR1 MNHEY and CDR2 SMNVEV (reference sequence). V was cut by 0 bases and J by 0 bases, with 6 bases left in between. Here the CDR3 DNA reads TGTGCCAGCAGTTTATCCGGGAGCTCCTACAATGAGCAGTTCTTC. Protein product: CASSLSGSSYNEQFF.